Presented here are 32 T cell receptor beta chains from one specimen sequenced in a study of T-cell memory formation after mild COVID-19 (dated by TCRdb to the early 2020s). Libraries were constructed by 5' RACE. The data were produced on an Illumina NovaSeq 6000. Using fastp at Q25 and MiXCR, TCRdb reprocessed the public reads and kept productive beta chains. Rows with one shared CDR3 protein collapse into an entry with the most common genes and DNA. The sample table lists tens of thousands of distinct CDR3 sequences, less than 15% of them with a count of one. The top ten clones comprise about 25% of the sample. Specimen: PBMCs or a T cell subset sorted from them (not recorded which). All receptors derive from an adult woman who had mild COVID-19 (a few samples of this study predate the infection). The sample titles of this study are shuffled in the database, so cell type and time point are left out; the donor was told from shared clones.

J is TRBJ2-7 and V is TRBV12-3 or TRBV12-4, with a possible D match to TRBD1 (6 bases). The CDR3 contains 12 residues. V was cut by 5 bases and J by 6 bases, with 11 bases left in between. Written as DNA, the CDR3 is TGTGCCAGCAGTGAAACAGGGTTCGAGCAGTACTTC. Translated, it gives CASSETGFEQYF.

The chain couples TRBV27 to TRBJ2-7, with TRBD2 identical over 8 bases. CDR3 length: 21 amino acids. With V trimmed by 4 bases and J by 0 bases, 23 bases remained unmatched. Per germline, CDR1 MNHEY and CDR2 SMNVEV (reference sequence). The CDR3 region has the DNA TGTGCCAGCAGTTCCCTTCTGAGCGGGGGCCTACCCACCAGGACCTCCTACGAGCAGTACTTC. This encodes CASSSLLSGGLPTRTSYEQYF.

The chain couples TRBV7-6 to TRBJ2-1; TRBD1 might be the D (6 bases). V was shortened by 4 bases and J by 0 bases, with 16 bases between the two germline ends. The CDR3 has 17 residues. The V gene's germline CDR1 is SGHVS and CDR2 FNYEAQ. CDR3 sequence: CASSSQTGPSSYNEQFF. The CDR3 nucleotides read TGTGCCAGCAGCTCTCAAACAGGGCCGAGCTCCTACAATGAGCAGTTCTTC.

The rearrangement joins TRBV6-5 to TRBJ2-5; D is possibly TRBD2 (5 bases). V was shortened by 2 bases and J by 2 bases, with 9 bases between the two germline ends. Germline lookup yields CDR1 MNHEY and CDR2 SVGAGI. CDR3 length: 14 residues. The CDR3, as DNA: TGTGCCAGCAGTTACGGACTGGGACAAGAGACCCAGTACTTC. Translated: CASSYGLGQETQYF.

Many counts were recorded for this clonotype. The chain carries TRBV4-1 and TRBJ2-2; 7 bases agree with TRBD1. J lost 6 bases, V lost 5 bases, and 6 bases had no gene match. Germline V gene sequence: CDR1 MGHRA, CDR2 YSYEKL. The CDR3 runs 14 residues. The CDR3 DNA reads as TGCGCCAGCAGCTTTGACAGGGCCCCCGGGGAGCTGTTTTTT. This codes for CASSFDRAPGELFF.

CDR3 coding DNA: TGCAGCGCTCGGGATGGGGTGAGTGAGCAGTACTTC. This translates into CSARDGVSEQYF. The chain links TRBV29-1 to TRBJ2-7, with a tentative D call TRBD2 (5 bases). CDR3 length equals 12 residues. Germline V gives CDR1 SQVTM, CDR2 ANQGSEA. V lost 7 bases to trimming and J lost 7 bases, with 17 bases between them.

This clonotype came up a few times. This sequence joins TRBV20-1 and TRBJ1-5; 7 bases match TRBD1. The trim removed 5 bases at V and 5 bases at J, leaving 12 bases unmatched. CDR1 is DFQATT and CDR2 is SNEGSKA in the germline V gene (reference sequence). CDR3 length equals 15 residues. The CDR3 DNA reads TGCAGTGCTCAACATTTGACAGGGTTCGATCAGCCCCAGCATTTT. Its protein is CSAQHLTGFDQPQHF.

The chain employs TRBV4-1 and TRBJ1-3; D unclear. Trimming took off 4 bases at V and 0 bases at J, with 10 bases between the two ends. Germline CDR1 is MGHRA and CDR2 is YSYEKL. CDR3 length: 15 residues. DNA of the CDR3: TGCGCCAGCAGCCGGCAGGTGAACTCTGGAAACACCATATATTTT. It specifies CASSRQVNSGNTIYF.

This clonotype was picked up a small number of times. The chain carries TRBV6-4 and TRBJ2-3, with D possibly matching TRBD2 (6 bases). Trimming took off 5 bases at V and 4 bases at J, with 16 bases between the two ends. CDR3 length equals 15 residues. Germline V CDR1 and CDR2: MRHNA, SNTAGT. In nucleotides, the CDR3 is TGTGCCAGCAGTCCCCAGCTAGCGAGTTCAGATACGCAGTATTTT. Encoded protein: CASSPQLASSDTQYF.

This chain links TRBV29-1 with TRBJ2-1; maybe TRBD2 (6 bases). There are 12 residues in the CDR3. Trimming shortened V by 7 bases and J by 6 bases, and 13 bases separated the two germline ends. CDR1 and CDR2 (germline): SQVTM, ANQGSEA. In DNA form, the CDR3 reads TGCAGCGCGGACGGACTATTCAATGAGCAGTTCTTC. This gives the protein CSADGLFNEQFF.

The chain joins TRBV20-1 to TRBJ2-3; tentative D call: TRBD1 (6 bases). CDR3 length: 13 residues. Germline lookup yields CDR1 DFQATT and CDR2 SNEGSKA (reference sequence). V dropped 5 bases and J dropped 2 bases, with 11 bases sitting between them. The CDR3 loop is CSAVQGSTDTQYF. CDR3 nucleotide sequence: TGCAGTGCTGTACAGGGTTCCACAGATACGCAGTATTTT.

V is TRBV5-1 and J is TRBJ1-1; no firm D call. CDR3 size: 15 residues. Germline V lookup: CDR1 SGHRS, CDR2 YFSETQ. Trimming left V 4 bases short and J 4 bases short, with 17 bases between. The CDR3: CASSVWTADPTEAFF. The CDR3 DNA follows: TGCGCCAGCAGCGTCTGGACTGCTGATCCCACTGAAGCTTTCTTT.

This clonotype was counted a few times. The chain links TRBV6-6 to TRBJ2-5; D might be TRBD2 (5 bases). The CDR3 is 13 residues long. V was trimmed by 4 bases and J by 2 bases, leaving 8 bases between them. Germline CDR1 reads MNHNY; CDR2 reads SVGAGI (reference sequence). CDR3 bases: TGTGCCAGCAGTTGGAGGCCACAAGAGACCCAGTACTTC. Translation: CASSWRPQETQYF.

This clonotype was seen many times. The rearrangement links TRBV7-6 to TRBJ2-2; the match to TRBD1 covers 7 bases. CDR3 length equals 16 residues. Trimming at V came to 6 bases and at J to 4 bases, leaving 11 bases not matched to a gene. Germline lookup yields CDR1 SGHVS and CDR2 FNYEAQ. The CDR3 DNA sequence: TGTGCCAGCAGTCCACAGGGGTTAAGCGGCACCGGGGAGCTGTTTTTT. It specifies CASSPQGLSGTGELFF.

The V and J genes are TRBV2 and TRBJ1-6; maybe TRBD1 (5 bases). Germline V CDR1 and CDR2: SNHLY, FYNNEI. V was trimmed by 7 bases and J by 0 bases, leaving 13 bases between them. The length of the CDR3 is 16 residues. The CDR3 nucleotides read TGTGCCAGCACTGAGTCAGGGAGCTCCTATAATTCACCCCTCCACTTT. Encoded protein: CASTESGSSYNSPLHF. The complete variable domain, with remaining parts taken from reference TRBV2 and TRBJ1-6, reads EPEVTQTPSHQVTQMGQEVILRCVPISNHLYFYWYRQILGQKVEFLVSFYNNEISEKSEIFDDQFSVERPDGSNFTLKIRSTKLEDSAMYFCASTESGSSYNSPLHFGNGTRLTVT.

In this sample, this clonotype turned up a few times. The chain recombines TRBV12-3 or TRBV12-4 with TRBJ2-1; no clear D gene. This CDR3 region has 14 residues. Deletions cut 5 bases from V and 5 bases from J, with 13 bases between. CDR3 protein: CASSRGGADNEQFF. The CDR3 nucleotides read TGTGCCAGCAGTCGAGGCGGCGCGGACAATGAGCAGTTCTTC.

This clonotype has just a few counts. The V and J genes are TRBV25-1 and TRBJ1-2; no clear D gene. The V end was cut by 5 bases, the J end by 8 bases, with 18 bases between. The CDR3 runs to 14 residues. Germline V lookup: CDR1 MGHDK, CDR2 SYGVNS. Written as DNA, the CDR3 is TGTGCCAGCAGTTCGAAAGTGGTTTCGGGCGGCTACACCTTC. The encoded protein is CASSSKVVSGGYTF.

The chain recombines TRBV7-9 with TRBJ2-1, with 9 bases that match TRBD1. Per the germline V gene, CDR1 is SEHNR and CDR2 is FQNEAQ (reference sequence). The length of the CDR3 is 16 residues. J was trimmed by 9 bases and V by 1 base; bases with no gene match: 10. The CDR3 reads CASSLGIGQGLVEQFF. As DNA, the CDR3 is TGTGCCAGCAGCTTAGGGATCGGACAGGGGCTGGTTGAGCAGTTCTTC.

The chain uses TRBV2 and TRBJ2-1, with 7 bases matching TRBD2. The trim removed 9 bases at V and 0 bases at J, leaving 8 bases unmatched. From germline, CDR1 is SNHLY and CDR2 FYNNEI. This CDR3 comprises 15 residues. The CDR3 bases are TGTGCCAGACATAAGCGGGATAGCTCCTACAATGAGCAGTTCTTC. This translates into CARHKRDSSYNEQFF.

The chain's CDR3 is CASSISGTSETQYF. The CDR3 coding sequence is TGTGCCAGCAGTATTTCCGGGACTTCGGAGACCCAGTACTTC. The chain combines TRBV27 with TRBJ2-5, with D perhaps matching TRBD2 (6 bases). V was pared by 5 bases and J by 5 bases, with 15 bases between. Germline loops: CDR1 MNHEY, CDR2 SMNVEV (reference sequence). This CDR3 has 14 residues.

This rearrangement joins TRBV4-1 to TRBJ2-3; D is perhaps TRBD2 (6 bases). Trimming stripped 1 base from V and 14 bases from J, with 19 bases between. The germline V gene encodes CDR1 MGHRA and CDR2 YSYEKL. The CDR3 has 14 residues. The CDR3 is CASSQVGGTTVLYF. The CDR3 nucleotides are TGCGCCAGCAGCCAAGTTGGGGGGACCACGGTCCTGTATTTT.

This clonotype was seen a few times. The CDR3 coding sequence is TGTGCCAGCAGTTACGTTTTTATTCGGGGCGCTGGGGCCAACGTCCTGACTTTC. It codes for CASSYVFIRGAGANVLTF. The chain links TRBV6-5 to TRBJ2-6, with D perhaps being TRBD1 or TRBD2 (5 bases each). The CDR3 covers 18 residues. Trimming shortened V by 2 bases and J by 2 bases, and 16 bases separated the two germline ends. Per the germline V gene, CDR1 is MNHEY and CDR2 is SVGAGI.

The gene calls are TRBV19 and TRBJ2-1, with D perhaps TRBD1 or TRBD2 (5 bases each). The CDR3 has 16 residues. Germline V lookup: CDR1 LNHDA, CDR2 SQIVND (reference sequence). Deletions cut 3 bases from V and 4 bases from J, with 16 bases between. The CDR3 here is CASSISGGTSYNEQFF. The CDR3 DNA follows: TGTGCCAGTAGTATTTCGGGTGGGACCTCTTACAATGAGCAGTTCTTC. Using reference TRBV19 and TRBJ2-1 for the parts outside the CDR3, the full variable domain is DGGITQSPKYLFRKEGQNVTLSCEQNLNHDAMYWYRQDPGQGLRLIYYSQIVNDFQKGDIAEGYSVSREKKESFPLTVTSAQKNPTAFYLCASSISGGTSYNEQFFGPGTRLTVL.

In its sample, this clonotype was seen a few times. The gene calls are TRBV13 and TRBJ1-5; D is perhaps TRBD1 (6 bases). The germline gives CDR1 PRHDT, CDR2 FYEKMQ (reference sequence). This CDR3 region has 14 residues. V lost 3 bases and J lost 6, with 12 bases in between. CDR3 residues: CASSFSRGGQPQHF. In nucleotides, the CDR3 is TGTGCCAGCAGCTTCTCCAGGGGCGGTCAGCCCCAGCATTTT. Looking up the rest from reference TRBV13 and TRBJ1-5 gives the full variable domain: AAGVIQSPRHLIKEKRETATLKCYPIPRHDTVYWYQQGPGQDPQFLISFYEKMQSDKGSIPDRFSAQQFSDYHSELNMSSLELGDSALYFCASSFSRGGQPQHFGDGTRLSIL.

By frequency in the sample, this clonotype is medium-sized (0.01 to 0.1%). V is TRBV20-1 and J is TRBJ2-3; 9 bases are shared with TRBD2. J was trimmed by 2 bases and V by 6 bases; bases with no gene match: 9. CDR3 length: 15 residues. CDR1 and CDR2 (germline): DFQATT, SNEGSKA (reference sequence). The CDR3 DNA follows: TGCAGTGCCCCCCGACTAGCGGTTTTCACAGATACGCAGTATTTT. Translated, it gives CSAPRLAVFTDTQYF.

The J gene is TRBJ2-1, the V gene TRBV2; TRBD2 matches at 8 bases. With V trimmed by 5 bases and J by 6 bases, 9 bases remained unmatched. Germline V CDR1 and CDR2: SNHLY, FYNNEI. This CDR3 contains 15 residues. This CDR3 is CASSLVGTSGNEQFF. CDR3 DNA sequence: TGTGCCAGCAGTCTTGTCGGAACTAGCGGCAATGAGCAGTTCTTC.

This clonotype occurred many times. J is TRBJ2-7 and V is TRBV4-3; D may be TRBD1 or TRBD2 (5 bases each). This CDR3 is 14 amino acids long. The V gene lost 0 bases and the J gene lost 4 bases, with 10 bases spanning the gap. The germline gives CDR1 LGHNA, CDR2 YSLEER. The CDR3 sequence: CASSQDVGVYEQYF. In DNA, the CDR3 is TGCGCCAGCAGCCAAGATGTGGGGGTATACGAGCAGTACTTC.

V usage is TRBV7-9 and J usage is TRBJ2-1; D possibly corresponds to TRBD2 (6 bases). This CDR3 contains 15 residues. The germline V gene has CDR1 SEHNR and CDR2 FQNEAQ (reference sequence). V was pared by 2 bases and J by 2 bases, with 10 bases between. The CDR3 DNA reads TGTGCCAGCAGCTTATTCGGGAGTACCTACAATGAGCAGTTCTTC. Encoded protein: CASSLFGSTYNEQFF.

A few counts support this clonotype. This chain links TRBV27 with TRBJ2-5; the D gene is possibly TRBD1 (5 bases). CDR3 length: 13 residues. Trimming pared 3 bases from V and 6 bases from J, leaving 11 bases between. Per germline, CDR1 MNHEY and CDR2 SMNVEV (reference sequence). CDR3 DNA sequence: TGTGCCAGCAGTTTGACAGCCTGGAAGACCCAGTACTTC. Protein: CASSLTAWKTQYF.

This clonotype was seen only a few times. This chain links TRBV28 with TRBJ2-1; D possibly corresponds to TRBD2 (5 bases). The CDR3 runs 16 residues. Germline CDR1 reads MDHEN; CDR2 reads SYDVKM. V was clipped by 1 base and J by 0 bases, with 10 bases between them. CDR3 coding DNA: TGTGCCAGCAGTTTATATGCGGGTAGCTCCTACAATGAGCAGTTCTTC. Its protein product is CASSLYAGSSYNEQFF.

The chain couples TRBV6-5 to TRBJ2-1; no clear D gene. Trimming pared 0 bases from V and 3 bases from J, leaving 9 bases between. CDR3 size: 15 residues. Germline V gene data show CDR1 as MNHEY and CDR2 as SVGAGI. CDR3 DNA: TGTGCCAGCAGTTACTCGAAAGTTGGCTACAATGAGCAGTTCTTC. Translated: CASSYSKVGYNEQFF.

This chain joins TRBV7-6 and TRBJ2-5; possible D gene TRBD2, 6 bases. In germline, CDR1 is SGHVS, CDR2 FNYEAQ. This CDR3 is 13 amino acids long. V dropped 5 bases and J dropped 5 bases, with 12 bases sitting between them. The CDR3 DNA follows: TGTGCCAGCAGCCCAACAGGAGGGGAGACCCAGTACTTC. It specifies CASSPTGGETQYF.